Following are 14 T cell receptor beta chains from one sample sequenced in a study of tumor and adjacent non-tumor tissue in lung cancer. No cell sorting was done before RNA was extracted from the tissue. Distant lung tissue was collected more than 3 cm away from the tumor edge. The library came from three nested PCR rounds adapted from ARM-PCR protocols. TCRdb re-derived calls from the multiplex PCR reads in MiXCR, one entry per CDR3 protein. The sample has 94,000 or so distinct CDR3 sequences; 76% are singletons. The sequenced material came from distant non-tumor lung tissue. Source of these receptors: a woman aged 50 to 65 with non-small cell lung cancer.

This chain connects TRBV7-8 to TRBJ2-2; weak D call: TRBD2 (5 bases). The germline CDR1 and CDR2 sequences are SGHVS and FQNEAQ. The CDR3 spans 17 residues. The CDR3 DNA reads as TGTGCTAGTAGCTTAGGTGGGCGAGAGGGAGTTACCGGGGAGCTGTTTTTT. Translation: CASSLGGREGVTGELFF.

The rearrangement links TRBV7-9 to TRBJ2-7; D uncertain. Trimming pared 8 bases from V and 1 base from J, leaving 15 bases between. This CDR3 has 14 amino acids. Per germline, CDR1 SEHNR and CDR2 FQNEAQ (reference sequence). CDR3 region: CASRTPGGSYEQYF. In DNA form, the CDR3 reads TGTGCCAGCCGCACGCCCGGCGGATCCTACGAGCAGTACTTC.

The count of this clonotype is one. This chain joins TRBV19 and TRBJ2-5, with TRBD2 as a possible D gene (7 bases). The germline gives CDR1 LNHDA, CDR2 SQIVND (reference sequence). Trimming left V 6 bases short and J 6 bases short, with 14 bases between. This CDR3 is 13 amino acids long. DNA for the CDR3: TGTGCCAGTAGCCCGGAGGGGGGGAAGACCCAGTACTTC. It yields the protein CASSPEGGKTQYF.

This clonotype was seen at least ten times. The gene calls are TRBV20-1 and TRBJ2-2; D is ambiguous. The CDR3 loop spans 15 amino acids. In germline, CDR1 is DFQATT, CDR2 SNEGSKA (reference sequence). Trimming shortened V by 3 bases and J by 0 bases, and 11 bases separated the two germline ends. CDR3 region: CSARRPAANTGELFF. Here the CDR3 DNA reads TGCAGTGCTAGGAGGCCCGCAGCGAACACCGGGGAGCTGTTTTTT.

In its sample, this clonotype was seen once. A read error may produce the germline difference seen at one junction end. The chain joins TRBV6-5 to TRBJ2-6; TRBD2 matches at 7 bases. Per the germline V gene, CDR1 is MNHEY and CDR2 is SVGAGI. The CDR3 is made up of 19 amino acids. The CDR3 reads CVSSFFSGRGSSGANVPSF. DNA of the CDR3: TGTGTCAGCAGTTTCTTCTCCGGGCGGGGGAGCTCTGGGGCCAACGTCCCGAGTTTC.

The rearrangement uses TRBV11-2 and TRBJ2-1; D is perhaps TRBD1 (7 bases). V shed 5 bases and J shed 6 bases, with 17 bases lying between them. Looked up from germline, CDR1 is SGHAT and CDR2 is FQNNGV. The CDR3 extends over 15 amino acids. The chain's CDR3 is CASSETGWEVNEQFF. The CDR3 nucleotides are TGTGCCAGCAGCGAGACAGGGTGGGAGGTCAATGAGCAGTTCTTC.

In this sample, this clonotype turned up many times. The chain carries TRBV20-1 and TRBJ2-7; 12 bases line up with TRBD2. The CDR3 sequence is 13 residues long. Germline CDR1 and CDR2: DFQATT and SNEGSKA (reference sequence). V shed 3 bases and J 6 bases; nucleotides not matched to a gene: 3. CDR3 coding DNA: TGCAGTGCTAGCGCTAGCGGGAGGGCCGAGCAGTACTTC. The encoded protein is CSASASGRAEQYF.

This clonotype was seen just once. The junction shows a germline mismatch at one end, possibly a read error. CDR3 region: CASITSRELKTQYF. The CDR3, as DNA: TGTGCTAGCATTACGTCCCGGGAGTTAAAGACCCAGTACTTC. The gene calls are TRBV28 and TRBJ2-5; perhaps TRBD2 as D (6 bases). The CDR3 has 14 amino acids. CDR1 and CDR2 (germline): MDHEN, SYDVKM.

In the case of this clonotype: A read error may account for a junction end that differs from germline. V usage is TRBV4-2 and J usage is TRBJ2-1; 7 bases are shared with TRBD2. The germline V gene has CDR1 LGHNA and CDR2 YNFKEQ. The CDR3 sequence is 16 residues long. The CDR3 region has the DNA TGTGCCAGCAGCCAGGAGGCGGGAGACCCCTACAATGGGCAGTTCTTC. This gives the protein CASSQEAGDPYNGQFF.

This clonotype showed up many times. This chain links TRBV5-1 with TRBJ2-2; D is unclear. V lost 0 bases and J lost 1, with 4 bases in between. Germline V gene lookup returns CDR1 SGHRS and CDR2 YFSETQ. This CDR3 is 14 amino acids long. CDR3 sequence reads: CASSLDGNTGELFF. CDR3 coding DNA: TGCGCCAGCAGCTTGGACGGGAACACCGGGGAGCTGTTTTTT.

A word on this clonotype: One end of the junction varies from germline; a read error may be responsible. The chain couples TRBV4-1 to TRBJ2-3, with D tentatively TRBD1 or TRBD2 (5 bases each). This CDR3 comprises 14 residues. Per the germline V gene, CDR1 is MGHRA and CDR2 is YSYEKL. Here the CDR3 reads CASSMGTTTDTQYF. The DNA for the CDR3 is TGCGCGAGCAGCATGGGGACCACCACAGATACGCAGTATTTT.

Comments on this clonotype: The conserved phenylalanine or tryptophan is not found at the CDR3 terminus, so this likely reflects a read error. This CDR3 reads CASSQGWGGETQYL. The CDR3 bases are TGCGCCAGCAGTCAAGGTTGGGGTGGGGAGACCCAGTACCTC. The chain carries TRBV4-1 and TRBJ2-5, with D unclear. Looked up from germline, CDR1 is MGHRA and CDR2 is YSYEKL. CDR3 length: 14 amino acids.

The chain employs TRBV10-3 and TRBJ2-3; tentatively, D is TRBD1 (6 bases). From germline, CDR1 is ENHRY and CDR2 SYGVKD. V was trimmed by 3 bases and J by 14 bases, leaving 27 bases between them. The CDR3 has 16 amino acids. CDR3 in amino acids: CAISDQDRDNTDMLYF. The DNA of the CDR3 is TGTGCCATCAGTGACCAAGACCGGGACAACACAGATATGCTGTATTTT.

Points on this clonotype: Lacking the conserved final phenylalanine or tryptophan, this CDR3 likely reflects a read error. This chain's CDR3 is CASSANSGGNYEQYS. In DNA, the CDR3 is TGTGCCAGCAGTGCGAATTCAGGGGGCAACTACGAGCAGTACTCC. The rearrangement uses TRBV6-1 and TRBJ2-7, with 8 bases lining up with TRBD1. CDR1 MNHNS and CDR2 SASEGT come from the germline V gene. The CDR3 is 15 residues long. V lost 4 bases to trimming and J lost 3 bases; unmatched junction nucleotides: 8.